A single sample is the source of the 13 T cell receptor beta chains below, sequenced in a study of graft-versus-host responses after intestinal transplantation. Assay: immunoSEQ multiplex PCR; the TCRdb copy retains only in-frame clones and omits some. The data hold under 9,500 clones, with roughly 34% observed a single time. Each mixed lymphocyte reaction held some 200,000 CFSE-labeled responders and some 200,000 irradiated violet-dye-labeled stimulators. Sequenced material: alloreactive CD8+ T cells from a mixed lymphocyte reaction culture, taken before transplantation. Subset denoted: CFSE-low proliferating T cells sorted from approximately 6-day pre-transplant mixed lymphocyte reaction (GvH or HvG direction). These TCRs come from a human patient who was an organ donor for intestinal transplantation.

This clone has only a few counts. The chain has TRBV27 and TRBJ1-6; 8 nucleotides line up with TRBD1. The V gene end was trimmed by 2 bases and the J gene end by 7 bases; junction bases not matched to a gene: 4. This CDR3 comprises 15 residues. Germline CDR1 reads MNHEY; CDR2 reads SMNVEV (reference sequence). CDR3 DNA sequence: TGTGCCAGCAGTTTAGGACAGGGTTGGAATTCACCCCTCCACTTT. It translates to CASSLGQGWNSPLHF.

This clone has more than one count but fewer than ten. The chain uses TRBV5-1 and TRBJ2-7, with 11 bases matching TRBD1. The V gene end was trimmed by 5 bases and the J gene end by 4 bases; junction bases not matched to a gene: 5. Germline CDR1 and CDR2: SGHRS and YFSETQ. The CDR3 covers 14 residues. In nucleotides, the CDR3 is TGCGCCAGCAGTCCTGGACAGGGGGCGTACGAGCAGTACTTC. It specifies CASSPGQGAYEQYF.

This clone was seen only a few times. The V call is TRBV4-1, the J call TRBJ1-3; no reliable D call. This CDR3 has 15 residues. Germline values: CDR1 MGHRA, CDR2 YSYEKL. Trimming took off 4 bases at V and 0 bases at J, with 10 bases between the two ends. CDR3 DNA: TGCGCCAGCAGCCGCGCCGATTCCTCTGGAAACACCATATATTTT. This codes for CASSRADSSGNTIYF.

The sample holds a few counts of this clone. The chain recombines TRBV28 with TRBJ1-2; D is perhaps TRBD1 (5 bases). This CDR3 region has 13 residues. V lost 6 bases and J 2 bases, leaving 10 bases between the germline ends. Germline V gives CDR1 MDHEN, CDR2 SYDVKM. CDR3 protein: CASRSTVNYGYTF. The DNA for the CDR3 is TGTGCCAGCAGGTCGACAGTAAACTATGGCTACACCTTC.

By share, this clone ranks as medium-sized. The CDR3 sequence is CASSEGGTFEQYF. In DNA form, the CDR3 reads TGTGCCAGCAGTGAAGGCGGGACGTTCGAGCAGTACTTC. This chain uses TRBV6-1 with TRBJ2-7; possible D gene TRBD2, 6 bases. Germline CDR1 reads MNHNS; CDR2 reads SASEGT. Deletions cut 1 base from V and 6 bases from J, with 10 bases between. CDR3 length: 13 residues.

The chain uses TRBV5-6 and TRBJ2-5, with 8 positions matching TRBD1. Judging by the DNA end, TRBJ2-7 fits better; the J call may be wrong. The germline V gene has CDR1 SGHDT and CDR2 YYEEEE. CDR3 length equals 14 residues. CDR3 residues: CASSPGTGAYEQYF. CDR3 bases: TGTGCCAGCAGCCCCGGGACAGGAGCCTACGAGCAGTACTTC.

CDR3 nucleotides: TGCGCCAGCAGTCTGAGGTCCTGGGCCAACGTCCTGACTTTC. Its protein product is CASSLRSWANVLTF. V gene TRBV5-1 combines with J gene TRBJ2-6; unclear D gene. Germline CDR1 and CDR2: SGHRS and YFSETQ. V lost 5 bases to trimming and J lost 5 bases, with 11 bases between them. This CDR3 has 14 residues.

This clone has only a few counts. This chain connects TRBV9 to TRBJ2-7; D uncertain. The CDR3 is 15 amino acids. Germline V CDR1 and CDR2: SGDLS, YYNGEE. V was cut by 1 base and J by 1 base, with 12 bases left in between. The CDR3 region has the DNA TGTGCCAGCAGCGTACATGATAGCCTATCCTACGAGCAGTACTTC. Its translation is CASSVHDSLSYEQYF.

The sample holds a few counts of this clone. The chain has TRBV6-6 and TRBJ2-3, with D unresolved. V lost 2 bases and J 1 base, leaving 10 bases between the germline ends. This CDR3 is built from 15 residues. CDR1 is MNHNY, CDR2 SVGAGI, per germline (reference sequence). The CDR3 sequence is CASSYLREGTDTQYF. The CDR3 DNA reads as TGTGCCAGCAGTTACCTCCGTGAGGGCACAGATACGCAGTATTTT.

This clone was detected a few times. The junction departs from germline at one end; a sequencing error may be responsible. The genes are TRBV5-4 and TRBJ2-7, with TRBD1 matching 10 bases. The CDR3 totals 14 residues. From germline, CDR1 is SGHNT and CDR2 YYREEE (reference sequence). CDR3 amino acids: CASSPRTGGYEQYF. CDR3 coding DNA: TGCGCCAGCAGCCCGCGGACAGGGGGCTACGAGCAGTACTTC.

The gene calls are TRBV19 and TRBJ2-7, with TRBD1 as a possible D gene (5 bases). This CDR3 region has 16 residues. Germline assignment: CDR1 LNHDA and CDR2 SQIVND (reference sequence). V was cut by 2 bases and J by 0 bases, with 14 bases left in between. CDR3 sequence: CASSIYRTRGSYEQYF. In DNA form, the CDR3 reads TGTGCCAGTAGTATATATCGCACAAGGGGCTCCTACGAGCAGTACTTC.

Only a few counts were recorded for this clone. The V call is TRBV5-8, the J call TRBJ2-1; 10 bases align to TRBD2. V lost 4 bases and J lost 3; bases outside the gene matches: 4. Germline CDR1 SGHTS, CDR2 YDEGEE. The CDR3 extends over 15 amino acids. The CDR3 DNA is TGTGCCAGCAGCCTAGGACTAGCGGACTACAATGAGCAGTTCTTC. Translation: CASSLGLADYNEQFF.

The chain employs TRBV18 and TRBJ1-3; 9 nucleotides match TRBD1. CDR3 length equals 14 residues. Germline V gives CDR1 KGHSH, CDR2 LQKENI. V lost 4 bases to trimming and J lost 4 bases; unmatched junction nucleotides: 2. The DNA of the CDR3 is TGTGCCAGCTCACAAGGGACAGGGGGAAACACCATATATTTT. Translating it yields CASSQGTGGNTIYF.